These 7 T cell receptor beta chains originate from one sample sequenced in a study of control samples from healthy donors and cancer patients. Only in-frame clones appear in the TCRdb table, and some are missing; sequencing was by immunoSEQ multiplex PCR. The sample gives around 94,000 clones, roughly 86% of which show up once; 1.3% is in the top ten. The source material was blood. The receptor source for this set is a woman aged 45-65 years in good health.

The chain couples TRBV6-5 to TRBJ2-2; tentatively, D is TRBD1 (6 bases). The CDR3 contains 13 residues. Per the germline V gene, CDR1 is MNHEY and CDR2 is SVGAGI. The V end lost 6 bases, the J end lost 7 bases, and 12 bases lay between the germline ends. The CDR3 DNA reads as TGTGCCAGCAGAGCACAGGGTATCGGGGAGCTGTTTTTT. Amino acids: CASRAQGIGELFF.

The chain uses TRBV4-1 and TRBJ2-7; D might be TRBD1 or TRBD2, each matching 5 bases. Germline V lookup: CDR1 MGHRA, CDR2 YSYEKL. CDR3 size: 15 residues. V was cut by 6 bases and J by 1 base, with 16 bases left in between. CDR3 DNA sequence: TGCGCCAGCAGTTTAGGGAGAAGGGGATCCTACGAGCAGTACTTC. This translates into CASSLGRRGSYEQYF.

The V gene is TRBV6-5, the J gene TRBJ1-3; 9 bases align to TRBD1. Unmatched junction bases numbered 7, after V lost 5 bases and J lost 8 bases. The CDR3 is 14 residues long. The germline V gene has CDR1 MNHEY and CDR2 SVGAGI. The CDR3 loop reads CASSPTGGFDTIYF. The CDR3 DNA reads as TGTGCCAGCAGTCCGACAGGGGGTTTTGACACCATATATTTT.

This clone was observed a few times. This chain connects TRBV6-1 to TRBJ1-3, with D perhaps matching TRBD1 (5 bases). The V gene lost 2 bases and the J gene lost 4 bases, with 15 bases spanning the gap. The germline V gene encodes CDR1 MNHNS and CDR2 SASEGT. The CDR3 sequence is 16 residues long. For the CDR3, the DNA is TGTGCCAGCAGTGAAACCGACCAGGGATTGGGAAACACCATATATTTT. Its protein is CASSETDQGLGNTIYF.

Points on this clone: The germline gene is not matched at one end of the junction; a read error may be the cause. J is TRBJ2-2 and V is TRBV5-1; either TRBD1 or TRBD2 may fit D (6 bases each). The V gene's germline CDR1 is SGHRS and CDR2 YFSETQ. The CDR3 contains 15 residues. The CDR3, as DNA: TGCGCCCGCAGCTTGAGGGGGGAGGAAACCGGGGAGCTGTTTTTT. This translates into CARSLRGEETGELFF.

The CDR3 spells CASSLQGAIDTQYF. The CDR3 bases are TGCGCCAGCAGCTTACAGGGGGCCATAGATACGCAGTATTTT. V usage is TRBV5-1 and J usage is TRBJ2-3; 9 bases agree with TRBD1. Germline V gene data show CDR1 as SGHRS and CDR2 as YFSETQ. V was pared by 2 bases and J by 5 bases, with 3 bases of the junction left unmatched. The CDR3 spans 14 residues.

The V gene is TRBV19, the J gene TRBJ1-1; unclear D gene. In germline, CDR1 is LNHDA, CDR2 SQIVND (reference sequence). Trimming left V 11 bases short and J 0 bases short, with 10 bases between. This CDR3 is built from 12 residues. The CDR3 DNA follows: TGTGCCTCCCCGGTCATGAACACTGAAGCTTTCTTT. This encodes CASPVMNTEAFF.